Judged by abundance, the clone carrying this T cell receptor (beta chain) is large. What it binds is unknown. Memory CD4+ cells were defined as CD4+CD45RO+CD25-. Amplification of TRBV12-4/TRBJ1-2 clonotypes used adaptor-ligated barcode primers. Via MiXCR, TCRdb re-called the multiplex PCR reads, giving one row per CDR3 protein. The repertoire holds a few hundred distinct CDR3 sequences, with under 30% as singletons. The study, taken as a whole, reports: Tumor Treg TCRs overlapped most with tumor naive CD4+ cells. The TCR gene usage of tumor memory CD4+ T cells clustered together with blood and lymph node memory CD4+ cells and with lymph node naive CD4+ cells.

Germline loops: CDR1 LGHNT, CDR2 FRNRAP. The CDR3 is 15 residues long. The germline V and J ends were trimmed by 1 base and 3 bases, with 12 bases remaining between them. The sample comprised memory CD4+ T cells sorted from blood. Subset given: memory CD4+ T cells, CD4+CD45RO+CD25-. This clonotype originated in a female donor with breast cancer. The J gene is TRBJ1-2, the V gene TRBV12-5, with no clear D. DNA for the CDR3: TGTGCTAGTGGTTTGGACGGAAGCGGGCACTATGGCTACACCTTC. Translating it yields CASGLDGSGHYGYTF. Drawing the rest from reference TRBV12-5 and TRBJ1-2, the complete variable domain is DARVTQTPRHKVTEMGQEVTMRCQPILGHNTVFWYRQTMMQGLELLAYFRNRAPLDDSGMPKDRFSAEMPDATLATLKIQPSEPRDSAVYFCASGLDGSGHYGYTFGSGTRLTVV.